The next 29 T cell receptor beta chains were all read from a single sample in a study of post-analysis software for immune sequencing data. Unique-molecular-identifier-tagged TCR beta cDNA libraries were used. Each CDR3 protein is one row after TCRdb ran MiXCR on the PCR reads. Here the sample spans approximately 570,000 distinct CDR3 sequences, about 40% being singletons. Study outcomes and limitations: Controls had lower frequencies than patients of a handful of TRBV segments, which included TRBV5-6, TRBV5-1 and TRBV20-1.

These receptors lack a known antigen. The source material was blood. Receptors were obtained from a girl between 5 and 17 years old with multiple sclerosis.

This clonotype was counted a few times. The V call is TRBV12-3 or TRBV12-4, the J call TRBJ2-7, with 14 bases identical to TRBD2. TRBJ2-5 explains the end of the DNA better; the J call may be wrong. The CDR3 loop spans 17 amino acids. Here the CDR3 reads CASSALGTSGSLETQYF. The DNA of the CDR3 is TGTGCCAGCAGTGCCTTGGGGACTAGCGGGAGCTTAGAGACCCAGTACTTC.

This clonotype showed up just a few times. The chain couples TRBV4-1 to TRBJ2-5, with TRBD2 matching 12 bases. Germline-derived CDR1 and CDR2 are MGHRA and YSYEKL. V dropped 2 bases and J dropped 0; count of bases not matched to a gene: 10. There are 19 residues in the CDR3. CDR3 loop: CASSQRRTSGGTYQETQYF. The CDR3 DNA is TGCGCCAGCAGCCAACGCCGTACTAGCGGGGGGACGTACCAAGAGACCCAGTACTTC.

The V call is TRBV10-3, the J call TRBJ2-1, with 16 bases lining up with TRBD2. The germline V gene encodes CDR1 ENHRY and CDR2 SYGVKD. Trimming cost V 6 bases and J 3 bases; bases outside gene matches: 2. The CDR3 loop spans 16 amino acids. The CDR3, as DNA: TGTGCCATCAGCGGGACTAGCGGGAGGGTCTACAATGAGCAGTTCTTC. Protein product: CAISGTSGRVYNEQFF.

This chain connects TRBV20-1 to TRBJ1-4; tentative D call: TRBD1 (6 bases). With 4 bases removed from V and 2 bases from J, the gap between germline ends came to 8 bases. The CDR3 runs 13 residues. Germline CDR1 and CDR2: DFQATT and SNEGSKA (reference sequence). The CDR3 coding sequence is TGCAGTGCTAATGGGGGCACTAATGAAAAACTGTTTTTT. Protein sequence: CSANGGTNEKLFF.

The V and J genes are TRBV4-1 and TRBJ1-5, with D possibly matching TRBD1 (6 bases). Germline V lookup: CDR1 MGHRA, CDR2 YSYEKL. The CDR3 length is 14 residues. V lost 1 base to trimming and J lost 6 bases, with 10 bases between them. CDR3 DNA sequence: TGCGCCAGCAGCCAAGGGACAGCTCTTCAGCCCCAGCATTTT. It encodes CASSQGTALQPQHF.

This clonotype was found a few times. The V call is TRBV5-1, the J call TRBJ2-1; tentative D call: TRBD2 (6 bases). Per the germline V gene, CDR1 is SGHRS and CDR2 is YFSETQ. The V gene lost 1 base and the J gene lost 5 bases, with 13 bases spanning the gap. This CDR3 comprises 15 residues. In nucleotides, the CDR3 is TGCGCCAGCAGCTTGACTAGCAATTCGGACAATGAGCAGTTCTTC. The encoded protein is CASSLTSNSDNEQFF. The full variable domain, in which reference TRBV5-1 and TRBJ2-1 provide the parts outside the CDR3, is KAGVTQTPRYLIKTRGQQVTLSCSPISGHRSVSWYQQTPGQGLQFLFEYFSETQRNKGNFPGRFSGRQFSNSRSEMNVSTLELGDSALYLCASSLTSNSDNEQFFGPGTRLTVL.

This clonotype appeared a few times. The chain uses TRBV4-1 and TRBJ2-1; 8 positions match TRBD2. The J segment lost 0 bases and the V segment lost 3 bases, leaving 4 bases of the junction unmatched. The CDR3 is 16 residues long. CDR1 and CDR2 (germline): MGHRA, YSYEKL. CDR3 coding DNA: TGCGCCAGCAGCCAGAAACTAGCGGCCTCCTACAATGAGCAGTTCTTC. This codes for CASSQKLAASYNEQFF.

This chain uses TRBV24-1 with TRBJ1-2; 7 nucleotides align to TRBD1. The CDR3 runs 11 residues. J gave up 7 bases and V 5 bases, and 0 bases lay outside the gene matches. The V gene's germline CDR1 is KGHDR and CDR2 SFDVKD. CDR3: CATSGTGGYTF. CDR3 DNA: TGTGCCACCAGTGGGACAGGTGGCTACACCTTC.

The gene calls are TRBV7-8 and TRBJ2-1; D is uncertain. The CDR3 totals 12 residues. The germline gives CDR1 SGHVS, CDR2 FQNEAQ. The V end lost 1 base, the J end lost 13 bases, and 11 bases lay between the germline ends. The CDR3 sequence is CASSLVESPQFF. The DNA for the CDR3 is TGTGCCAGCAGCTTAGTTGAGTCTCCCCAGTTCTTC.

The J gene is TRBJ1-5, the V gene TRBV2; the D gene is possibly TRBD1 (6 bases). The CDR3 covers 14 residues. Germline CDR1 SNHLY, CDR2 FYNNEI. V was clipped by 7 bases and J by 7 bases, with 17 bases between them. The CDR3 loop is CASNPDRRRQPQHF. DNA of the CDR3: TGTGCCAGCAACCCGGACAGACGGAGGCAGCCCCAGCATTTT. Using reference TRBV2 and TRBJ1-5 for the parts outside the CDR3, the full variable domain is EPEVTQTPSHQVTQMGQEVILRCVPISNHLYFYWYRQILGQKVEFLVSFYNNEISEKSEIFDDQFSVERPDGSNFTLKIRSTKLEDSAMYFCASNPDRRRQPQHFGDGTRLSIL.

The chain is built from TRBV7-6 and TRBJ2-7; 10 bases agree with TRBD2. The DNA end is more similar to TRBJ2-5, so the J call may be wrong. This CDR3 spans 13 amino acids. CDR1 is SGHVS, CDR2 FNYEAQ, per germline. Here the CDR3 DNA reads TGTGCCAGCAACCTAGCGGGGGTAGAGACCCAGTACTTC. As protein: CASNLAGVETQYF.

The rearrangement links TRBV7-9 to TRBJ1-4; D is ambiguous. The V end was cut by 3 bases, the J end by 7 bases, with 9 bases between. The CDR3 length is 13 residues. Germline V gene sequence: CDR1 SEHNR, CDR2 FQNEAQ (reference sequence). The CDR3 sequence is CASSFTGAEKLFF. DNA for the CDR3: TGTGCCAGCAGCTTCACGGGCGCTGAAAAACTGTTTTTT.

This chain connects TRBV20-1 to TRBJ1-6; D remains ambiguous. This CDR3 has 13 residues. Trimming stripped 3 bases from V and 9 bases from J, with 12 bases between. Germline lookup yields CDR1 DFQATT and CDR2 SNEGSKA (reference sequence). CDR3 amino acids: CSASITRSSPLHF. The CDR3 nucleotides read TGCAGTGCTAGCATTACCCGAAGTTCACCCCTCCACTTT.

In this sample, this clonotype turned up a few times. J is TRBJ2-5 and V is TRBV11-1; tentatively, D is TRBD1 or TRBD2 (6 bases each). The germline V gene has CDR1 SGHAT and CDR2 FQDESV (reference sequence). The CDR3 covers 15 residues. V lost 4 bases and J lost 5, with 17 bases in between. The CDR3 DNA reads TGTGCCAGCAGCTACCAGACGGGGGCTGGGGAGACCCAGTACTTC. Translation: CASSYQTGAGETQYF.

J is TRBJ2-4 and V is TRBV12-3 or TRBV12-4; maybe TRBD1 (6 bases). V dropped 5 bases and J dropped 2 bases, with 10 bases sitting between them. This CDR3 contains 14 residues. For the CDR3, the DNA is TGTGCCAGCAGTCCAGGGGCATCCAAAAACATTCAGTACTTC. This codes for CASSPGASKNIQYF.

The chain employs TRBV7-6 and TRBJ2-5; D tentatively fits TRBD1 or TRBD2 (7 bases each). V dropped 5 bases and J dropped 7 bases, with 23 bases sitting between them. This CDR3 has 16 residues. Germline values: CDR1 SGHVS, CDR2 FNYEAQ. As DNA, the CDR3 is TGTGCCAGCAGCCTGGACAGAGTAACAGGGGAGGGGACCCAGTACTTC. This encodes CASSLDRVTGEGTQYF.

With respect to this clonotype: Germline and junction disagree at one end, which may indicate a read error. The chain combines TRBV10-1 with TRBJ2-6; D is possibly TRBD2 (5 bases). The CDR3 loop spans 14 amino acids. CDR1 and CDR2 (germline): WNHNN, SYGVQD (reference sequence). CDR3 residues: CASSPSRVTNVRTF. The CDR3 DNA sequence: TGCGCCAGCAGTCCCTCGCGGGTGACCAACGTCCGGACTTTC.

A few counts support this clonotype. The CDR3 region has the DNA TGTGCCACCAGTCAACAGGGAGTGCAGTACTTC. The encoded protein is CATSQQGVQYF. The chain links TRBV24-1 to TRBJ2-7, with a tentative D call TRBD1 (6 bases). There are 11 residues in the CDR3. Germline V lookup: CDR1 KGHDR, CDR2 SFDVKD. The V and J ends lost 6 bases and 9 bases respectively, with 11 bases between them.

The sample holds a few counts of this clonotype. The V call is TRBV6-4, the J call TRBJ2-1; no reliable D call. The DNA end is more similar to TRBJ2-7, so the J call may be wrong. The CDR3 spans 13 residues. Germline V gene lookup returns CDR1 MRHNA and CDR2 SNTAGT. CDR3 sequence reads: CASSDGSYNEQYF. The CDR3 DNA reads TGTGCCAGCAGTGACGGCTCCTACAATGAGCAGTACTTC.

The rearrangement uses TRBV29-1 and TRBJ2-4; 15 nucleotides align to TRBD2. CDR3 length: 17 residues. V was pared by 2 bases and J by 8 bases, with 10 bases of the junction left unmatched. Per germline, CDR1 SQVTM and CDR2 ANQGSEA. CDR3 loop: CSVEQIGLAGGRYIQYF. For the CDR3, the DNA is TGCAGCGTTGAACAAATCGGACTAGCGGGAGGGCGATACATTCAGTACTTC.

The J gene is TRBJ2-2, the V gene TRBV6-1; 9 bases fit TRBD1. The CDR3 is made up of 14 amino acids. The junction had 6 bases not matched to a gene; V was cut back by 6 bases and J by 7 bases. In germline, CDR1 is MNHNS, CDR2 SASEGT. This CDR3 reads CASSPGQGYGELFF. CDR3 sequence (DNA): TGTGCCAGCAGCCCGGGACAGGGTTACGGGGAGCTGTTTTTT.

The chain recombines TRBV5-1 with TRBJ2-5; D unresolved. The CDR3 sequence is 15 residues long. Trimming removed 4 bases from V and 0 bases from J, with 13 bases in between. Germline V gene data show CDR1 as SGHRS and CDR2 as YFSETQ. This CDR3 reads CASSTGRQNQETQYF. As DNA, the CDR3 is TGCGCCAGCAGCACCGGACGGCAAAACCAAGAGACCCAGTACTTC. Supplemented by reference TRBV5-1 and TRBJ2-5, the full variable domain reads KAGVTQTPRYLIKTRGQQVTLSCSPISGHRSVSWYQQTPGQGLQFLFEYFSETQRNKGNFPGRFSGRQFSNSRSEMNVSTLELGDSALYLCASSTGRQNQETQYFGPGTRLLVL.

This clonotype was observed a handful of times. J is TRBJ2-5 and V is TRBV6-1; D may be TRBD1 (6 bases). The DNA matches TRBJ2-7 better at its end, which makes the J call doubtful. This CDR3 region has 16 residues. Germline V gene data show CDR1 as MNHNS and CDR2 as SASEGT. The CDR3 region has the DNA TGTGCCAGCAGTCCGGGACACCACGCGCGATTCTACGAGCAGTACTTC. Amino acids: CASSPGHHARFYEQYF.

This clonotype was seen a single time. The chain is built from TRBV20-1 and TRBJ2-3, with a tentative D call TRBD2 (5 bases). Between the trimmed V and J ends, which lost 1 base and 6 bases, there was a span of 23 bases. The CDR3 spans 17 residues. Germline values: CDR1 DFQATT, CDR2 SNEGSKA (reference sequence). CDR3 DNA sequence: TGCAGTGCTAGAGCGGGGATTGGACTCGGTTACTGGGATACGCAGTATTTT. Protein product: CSARAGIGLGYWDTQYF.

The rearrangement joins TRBV6-6 to TRBJ1-1; the D is unclear. The V end lost 7 bases, the J end lost 5 bases, and 17 bases lay between the germline ends. CDR3 length: 14 residues. The germline CDR1 and CDR2 sequences are MNHNY and SVGAGI (reference sequence). The CDR3 sequence is CASNSQRGVTEAFF. CDR3 sequence (DNA): TGTGCCAGCAACTCACAGAGAGGAGTAACTGAAGCTTTCTTT.

This sequence joins TRBV20-1 and TRBJ2-2; 7 bases are a match to TRBD1. J gave up 8 bases and V 3 bases, and 6 bases lay outside the gene matches. The V gene's germline CDR1 is DFQATT and CDR2 SNEGSKA (reference sequence). The CDR3 is made up of 13 amino acids. This chain's CDR3 is CSASMRGHGELFF. The CDR3, as DNA: TGCAGTGCTAGTATGAGGGGGCATGGGGAGCTGTTTTTT.

The sample holds a few counts of this clonotype. This chain's CDR3 is CASSLALGTPSLYGYTF. The CDR3 nucleotides read TGTGCCAGCAGCTTAGCACTCGGGACACCTTCCCTATATGGCTACACCTTC. The chain employs TRBV7-6 and TRBJ1-2; TRBD1 is a possible D gene (6 bases). Germline CDR1 reads SGHVS; CDR2 reads FNYEAQ. The CDR3 spans 17 residues. The V end was cut by 0 bases, the J end by 5 bases, with 19 bases between. Drawing the rest from reference TRBV7-6 and TRBJ1-2, the complete variable domain is GAGVSQSPRYKVTKRGQDVALRCDPISGHVSLYWYRQALGQGPEFLTYFNYEAQQDKSGLPNDRFSAERPEGSISTLTIQRTEQRDSAMYRCASSLALGTPSLYGYTFGSGTRLTVV.

This clonotype has more than one count but fewer than ten. The gene calls are TRBV7-9 and TRBJ2-3; the D gene is possibly TRBD2 (5 bases). This CDR3 spans 14 amino acids. Germline CDR1 is SEHNR and CDR2 is FQNEAQ (reference sequence). V shed 1 base and J shed 7 bases, with 12 bases lying between them. The CDR3 region has the DNA TGTGCCAGCAGCTTAGGAGAGGGTCCTTATACGCAGTATTTT. This encodes CASSLGEGPYTQYF.

The chain combines TRBV20-1 with TRBJ2-5; no firm D call. The DNA end favors TRBJ2-7, so the J call may be wrong. Per the germline V gene, CDR1 is DFQATT and CDR2 is SNEGSKA (reference sequence). The CDR3 consists of 15 residues. CDR3 DNA: TGCAGTGCGGCTTTGTTGGCCCTCCGACGTGGCGAGCAGTACTTC. Protein product: CSAALLALRRGEQYF.